A single sample gave rise to the 29 T cell receptor beta chains below, sequenced in a study of regulatory T cells in long-lasting Graves disease. Arm-PCR with iRepertoire HTBI primers amplified the CDR3 regions for these TCR beta libraries. Via MiXCR, TCRdb re-called the multiplex PCR reads, giving one row per CDR3 protein. This sample has about 470,000 distinct CDR3 sequences, with about 20% found just once. Regarding time point: persistent/refractory GD, antithyroid drugs over 5 years with positive TRAb. There was RNA extracted from PBMCs, and the TCR library was made from it. Sequenced here: peripheral blood mononuclear cells (PBMCs), sampled when the disease was refractory, from a patient treated with antithyroid drugs. Receptor source: a female donor with Graves disease.

This clonotype was seen many times. The V and J genes are TRBV7-2 and TRBJ2-6, with D possibly being TRBD1 or TRBD2 (5 bases each). CDR1 and CDR2 from the germline V gene are SGHTA and FQGNSA. V dropped 1 base and J dropped 1 base, with 14 bases sitting between them. This CDR3 contains 18 residues. In DNA, the CDR3 is TGTGCCAGCAGCTTAGTGGGGGTAGGCGGTTCTGGGGCCAACGTCCTGACTTTC. It encodes CASSLVGVGGSGANVLTF.

This clonotype has only a few counts. V gene TRBV5-5 combines with J gene TRBJ1-2; D is unresolved. The CDR3 runs 14 residues. Germline V gene data show CDR1 as SGHKS and CDR2 as YYEKEE (reference sequence). V was pared by 0 bases and J by 4 bases, with 10 bases between. CDR3 loop: CASSLEEGSYGYTF. CDR3 bases: TGTGCCAGCAGCTTGGAGGAGGGAAGCTATGGCTACACCTTC.

This clonotype was picked up many times. The chain is built from TRBV5-4 and TRBJ1-2, with a possible D match to TRBD1 (6 bases). Germline assignment: CDR1 SGHNT and CDR2 YYREEE (reference sequence). The CDR3 runs to 11 residues. Between the trimmed V and J ends, which lost 4 bases and 10 bases, there was a span of 11 bases. This chain's CDR3 is CASSLRQVYTF. The CDR3 DNA follows: TGTGCCAGCAGCCTACGACAGGTCTACACCTTC.

The chain combines TRBV5-1 with TRBJ2-2; D gene uncertain. The CDR3 is 14 residues long. The germline gives CDR1 SGHRS, CDR2 YFSETQ. Trimming took off 0 bases at V and 5 bases at J, with 8 bases between the two ends. Here the CDR3 reads CASSLEYPTGELFF. CDR3 nucleotide sequence: TGCGCCAGCAGCTTGGAGTACCCTACCGGGGAGCTGTTTTTT.

The chain is built from TRBV6-1 and TRBJ2-2; 7 bases align to TRBD1. Trimming at V came to 7 bases and at J to 5 bases, leaving 7 bases not matched to a gene. In germline, CDR1 is MNHNS, CDR2 SASEGT. CDR3 length: 14 residues. CDR3 region: CASNRQGETGELFF. CDR3 nucleotide sequence: TGTGCCAGCAACCGACAGGGAGAGACCGGGGAGCTGTTTTTT.

This clonotype was observed once. This chain connects TRBV6-1 to TRBJ2-7, with a weak D call TRBD2 (6 bases). CDR1 and CDR2 (germline): MNHNS, SASEGT. V lost 5 bases to trimming and J lost 5 bases, with 19 bases between them. This CDR3 is 15 amino acids long. The CDR3 reads CASSTLGGPSDEQYF. DNA of the CDR3: TGTGCCAGCAGTACCCTAGGAGGGCCATCGGACGAGCAGTACTTC.

There are many counts of this clonotype. The chain carries TRBV2 and TRBJ1-2; 9 bases line up with TRBD1. After removal of 7 bases from V and 4 bases from J, the junction contained 13 bases not matched to a gene. The CDR3 is 16 residues long. Germline lookup yields CDR1 SNHLY and CDR2 FYNNEI. The chain's CDR3 is CASTPEGQGLAYGYTF. As DNA, the CDR3 is TGTGCCAGCACCCCCGAGGGACAGGGTTTGGCCTATGGCTACACCTTC. Together with reference TRBV2 and TRBJ1-2, the CDR3 gives the full variable domain: EPEVTQTPSHQVTQMGQEVILRCVPISNHLYFYWYRQILGQKVEFLVSFYNNEISEKSEIFDDQFSVERPDGSNFTLKIRSTKLEDSAMYFCASTPEGQGLAYGYTFGSGTRLTVV.

Many counts were recorded for this clonotype. This chain links TRBV6-1 with TRBJ1-1, with no clear D. CDR1 and CDR2 (germline): MNHNS, SASEGT. Between the trimmed V and J ends, which lost 8 bases and 0 bases, there was a span of 13 bases. The CDR3 runs to 14 residues. The CDR3 coding sequence is TGTGCCAGCCTAAGGGCCGACATGAACACTGAAGCTTTCTTT. Its translation: CASLRADMNTEAFF.

This clonotype occurred a few times. The genes are TRBV20-1 and TRBJ2-1; D is uncertain. The CDR3 is 12 residues long. Germline V lookup: CDR1 DFQATT, CDR2 SNEGSKA (reference sequence). The ends were cut back, 5 bases at V and 7 bases at J, with 12 bases in the middle. The CDR3 sequence is CSAGEWRNEQFF. Here the CDR3 DNA reads TGCAGTGCTGGCGAGTGGCGGAATGAGCAGTTCTTC.

The genes are TRBV12-3 or TRBV12-4 and TRBJ2-1; 14 bases align to TRBD2. Losses at the gene ends were 4 bases for V and 6 bases for J; bases not matched to a gene: 8. This CDR3 comprises 17 residues. The CDR3 loop reads CASSSTSGRASGNEQFF. CDR3 sequence (DNA): TGTGCCAGCAGTTCGACTAGCGGGAGGGCCTCGGGCAATGAGCAGTTCTTC.

The sample holds many counts of this clonotype. The chain has TRBV27 and TRBJ2-2; D may be TRBD1 (6 bases). CDR3 length equals 14 residues. Trimming cost V 4 bases and J 5 bases, with 11 bases left between them. Germline V gene lookup returns CDR1 MNHEY and CDR2 SMNVEV (reference sequence). CDR3 residues: CASSYRALTGELFF. CDR3 DNA: TGTGCCAGCAGTTACAGGGCGTTGACCGGGGAGCTGTTTTTT.

This clonotype has just one count. This sequence joins TRBV4-3 and TRBJ2-7; possibly TRBD2 for D (6 bases). The CDR3 length is 15 residues. Trimming shortened V by 5 bases and J by 4 bases, and 18 bases separated the two germline ends. CDR1 and CDR2 from the germline V gene are LGHNA and YSLEER. CDR3 amino acids: CASSDRGGVSYEQYF. CDR3 bases: TGCGCCAGCAGCGACCGTGGCGGGGTATCTTACGAGCAGTACTTC.

This clonotype was recorded at least ten times. The chain uses TRBV27 and TRBJ2-7; a possible D gene is TRBD2 (6 bases). Per germline, CDR1 MNHEY and CDR2 SMNVEV (reference sequence). The CDR3 consists of 14 residues. The V gene lost 2 bases and the J gene lost 4 bases, with 12 bases spanning the gap. The CDR3, as DNA: TGTGCCAGCAGTTTACAGGCGGGACGGTACGAGCAGTACTTC. Translating gives CASSLQAGRYEQYF.

The chain couples TRBV25-1 to TRBJ2-6; D call uncertain. V was shortened by 4 bases and J by 0 bases, with 10 bases between the two germline ends. The CDR3 spans 16 residues. CDR1 MGHDK and CDR2 SYGVNS come from the germline V gene. The CDR3 DNA is TGTGCCAGCAGTGTACAAGGCCGCTCTGGGGCCAACGTCCTGACTTTC. Translating it yields CASSVQGRSGANVLTF.

This clonotype was found a few times. This chain links TRBV29-1 with TRBJ2-5; D unclear. The CDR3 consists of 13 residues. The ends were cut back, 3 bases at V and 1 base at J, with 9 bases in the middle. Germline V gene sequence: CDR1 SQVTM, CDR2 ANQGSEA. CDR3 nucleotide sequence: TGCAGCGTTGATTTGGCGTCCCAAGAGACCCAGTACTTC. Translating gives CSVDLASQETQYF.

This clonotype was counted at least ten times. The chain recombines TRBV27 with TRBJ1-1, with 8 nucleotides matching TRBD1. Germline-derived CDR1 and CDR2 are MNHEY and SMNVEV (reference sequence). The CDR3 sequence is 15 residues long. Trimming at V came to 5 bases and at J to 1 base, leaving 6 bases not matched to a gene. This CDR3 reads CASSTWTGKNTEAFF. The CDR3, as DNA: TGTGCCAGCAGTACGTGGACAGGGAAGAACACTGAAGCTTTCTTT.

J is TRBJ2-3 and V is TRBV5-8, with 13 positions matching TRBD2. Unmatched junction bases numbered 2, after V lost 0 bases and J lost 4 bases. This CDR3 comprises 16 residues. CDR1 and CDR2 (germline): SGHTS, YDEGEE. The CDR3 protein is CASSLGTSGSPDTQYF. In DNA form, the CDR3 reads TGTGCCAGCAGCTTGGGGACTAGCGGGAGTCCAGATACGCAGTATTTT.

This clonotype occurred a few times. The chain has TRBV19 and TRBJ1-5, with D perhaps TRBD1 (6 bases). Germline V lookup: CDR1 LNHDA, CDR2 SQIVND (reference sequence). V dropped 5 bases and J dropped 5 bases, with 16 bases sitting between them. The CDR3 has 15 residues. The CDR3, as DNA: TGTGCCAGTAGTGCCCTTACAGGGACTGATCAGCCCCAGCATTTT. This codes for CASSALTGTDQPQHF.

The V and J genes are TRBV20-1 and TRBJ2-4; TRBD2 agrees at 11 bases. The germline CDR1 and CDR2 sequences are DFQATT and SNEGSKA (reference sequence). The J segment lost 1 base and the V segment lost 4 bases, leaving 6 bases of the junction unmatched. CDR3 length equals 16 residues. CDR3 DNA: TGCAGTGCTATGGATCCTAGCGGGAGGGCCAAAAACATTCAGTACTTC. Translated: CSAMDPSGRAKNIQYF.

This clonotype was picked up a small number of times. The chain joins TRBV4-2 to TRBJ2-2, with 7 nucleotides matching TRBD1. Trimming took 4 bases from V and 2 from J; bases not matched to a gene: 4. Germline loops: CDR1 LGHNA, CDR2 YNFKEQ. This CDR3 is built from 15 residues. In DNA form, the CDR3 reads TGTGCCAGCAGCCGATGGACAGGAAACACCGGGGAGCTGTTTTTT. Its protein is CASSRWTGNTGELFF.

This clonotype was found many times. The chain employs TRBV28 and TRBJ2-7, with D maybe TRBD2 (5 bases). Trimming pared 7 bases from V and 1 base from J, leaving 14 bases between. This CDR3 is 14 amino acids long. Germline-derived CDR1 and CDR2 are MDHEN and SYDVKM. CDR3 protein: CASTLGLGSYEQYF. The DNA for the CDR3 is TGTGCCAGCACTCTAGGACTCGGTTCCTACGAGCAGTACTTC.

The chain uses TRBV6-9 and TRBJ1-2; the D gene is possibly TRBD1 (5 bases). This CDR3 is 15 amino acids long. CDR1 is MNHGY, CDR2 SVAAGI, per germline. V dropped 3 bases and J dropped 3 bases, with 14 bases sitting between them. In nucleotides, the CDR3 is TGTGCCAGCAGTTACTCCGAGGGGACGTACTATGGCTACACCTTC. It translates to CASSYSEGTYYGYTF.

The chain links TRBV10-3 to TRBJ1-2; D unresolved. CDR1 is ENHRY and CDR2 is SYGVKD in the germline V gene. The length of the CDR3 is 13 residues. Trimming removed 3 bases from V and 5 bases from J, with 10 bases in between. Here the CDR3 reads CAISDPTGYGYTF. For the CDR3, the DNA is TGTGCCATCAGTGACCCGACGGGATATGGCTACACCTTC.

The gene calls are TRBV19 and TRBJ2-4; D is ambiguous. Germline V gives CDR1 LNHDA, CDR2 SQIVND (reference sequence). This CDR3 comprises 13 residues. V lost 6 bases and J lost 0, with 6 bases in between. The CDR3 DNA reads TGTGCCAGTAGCGTGATAGCCAAAAACATTCAGTACTTC. Translated: CASSVIAKNIQYF.

The chain recombines TRBV19 with TRBJ2-7; 7 bases map to TRBD1. Unmatched junction bases numbered 8, after V lost 8 bases and J lost 1 base. Germline V lookup: CDR1 LNHDA, CDR2 SQIVND (reference sequence). CDR3 size: 14 residues. The CDR3 is CASQKATGSYEQYF. As DNA, the CDR3 is TGTGCCAGTCAAAAAGCGACAGGGTCCTACGAGCAGTACTTC.

This clonotype was seen a few times. This chain joins TRBV12-3 or TRBV12-4 and TRBJ2-7; D may be TRBD1 (6 bases). This CDR3 has 16 amino acids. Trimming shortened V by 2 bases and J by 3 bases, and 17 bases separated the two germline ends. The CDR3 here is CASSLNFGQLVYEQYF. In DNA, the CDR3 is TGTGCCAGCAGTTTAAATTTCGGACAGCTAGTCTACGAGCAGTACTTC.

The chain employs TRBV25-1 and TRBJ2-7, with TRBD2 identical over 8 bases. Trimming at V came to 11 bases and at J to 2 bases, leaving 17 bases not matched to a gene. Germline V gene lookup returns CDR1 MGHDK and CDR2 SYGVNS. The length of the CDR3 is 16 residues. The CDR3 coding sequence is TGTGCCGGGCCTCTCGGACTAGCCGAAATTACCTACGAGCAGTACTTC. Translated, it gives CAGPLGLAEITYEQYF.

This clonotype was seen many times. The genes are TRBV28 and TRBJ2-2; TRBD2 agrees at 9 bases. Losses at the gene ends were 5 bases for V and 5 bases for J; bases not matched to a gene: 9. This CDR3 comprises 16 residues. The germline V gene has CDR1 MDHEN and CDR2 SYDVKM. In DNA, the CDR3 is TGTGCCAGCAGTCCATATAGCGGGAGTGTTACCGGGGAGCTGTTTTTT. It codes for CASSPYSGSVTGELFF.

This clonotype has just a few counts. This rearrangement joins TRBV9 to TRBJ1-6; D gene ambiguous. CDR1 is SGDLS, CDR2 YYNGEE, per germline. V gave up 1 base and J gave up 8 bases, with 16 bases separating them. The CDR3 has 16 amino acids. The CDR3 here is CASSVSAARLDSPLHF. CDR3 DNA sequence: TGTGCCAGCAGCGTAAGTGCCGCGCGTCTCGATTCACCCCTCCACTTT.